The following is a T cell receptor beta chain sequence with its context. Its antigen remains undetermined. The record has no base qualities; no much larger clone is one base away. The data belong to a study of CD8 T cells in ankylosing spondylitis (dated by TCRdb to about 2017). About the investigation overall: T cell receptor beta repertoires were profiled in healthy donors and ankylosing spondylitis patients so that disease-linked TCR variants could be found. The whole study cohort included 108 healthy donors and 20 to 25 ankylosing spondylitis patients. Samples of peripheral blood were taken, and for ankylosing spondylitis patients, synovial fluid was collected as well.

The sample was run on an Illumina HiSeq 2500. TCR beta libraries were prepared by quantitative 5'-RACE with molecular barcodes. On the study's bioinformatics: Disease-linked TCR variants were identified with a new computational method built on a probabilistic model of VDJ rearrangement. Using fastp trimming at Q25 and MiXCR clonotype assembly, TCRdb reanalyzed the public sequencing data and kept in-frame beta chains. Duplicate CDR3 protein sequences are folded into a single record with the most common DNA and genes. Here the V and J calls rest on TCRdb's processing, not on the authors' analysis. A total of some 240,000 distinct CDR3 sequences appear in this sample, about 18% of them only once. Over 25% of the sample comes from the top ten. Results the study describes overall, beyond this receptor: Some TCR beta motif variants had previously been reported in synovial fluid and blood of reactive arthritis patients, which suggested common disease-initiation mechanisms. According to the report, matched synovial fluid samples from ankylosing spondylitis patients were significantly enriched for the disease-linked clones. Blood from ankylosing spondylitis patients appeared to be characterized by a TCR beta motif composed of about 8 highly homologous amino acid variants. A CD8+ phenotype was shown by the disease-linked clones, which were found at relatively low frequencies in peripheral blood.

The germline V gene (reference sequence) specifies LGHDT as CDR1 and YNNKEL as CDR2. Spanning cysteine to phenylalanine, the CDR3 consists of 14 amino acids. Solely the CDR3 DNA is kept, with 42 bases framed from the first base. Trimming removed 4 bases from V and 3 bases from J, leaving 13 bases between the germline ends. Sequencing was done on a sample of blood, either unsorted or a sorted T cell fraction (not recorded which). Here the chain combines TRBV3-1 and TRBJ2-7, with the D gene call left open. This clonotype was obtained from a male donor with ankylosing spondylitis or in good health (not recorded which). The nucleotide sequence is TGTGCCAGCAGCCCGGTTTTAGGGTTCTACGAGCAGTACTTC. Its amino acids are CASSPVLGFYEQYF.